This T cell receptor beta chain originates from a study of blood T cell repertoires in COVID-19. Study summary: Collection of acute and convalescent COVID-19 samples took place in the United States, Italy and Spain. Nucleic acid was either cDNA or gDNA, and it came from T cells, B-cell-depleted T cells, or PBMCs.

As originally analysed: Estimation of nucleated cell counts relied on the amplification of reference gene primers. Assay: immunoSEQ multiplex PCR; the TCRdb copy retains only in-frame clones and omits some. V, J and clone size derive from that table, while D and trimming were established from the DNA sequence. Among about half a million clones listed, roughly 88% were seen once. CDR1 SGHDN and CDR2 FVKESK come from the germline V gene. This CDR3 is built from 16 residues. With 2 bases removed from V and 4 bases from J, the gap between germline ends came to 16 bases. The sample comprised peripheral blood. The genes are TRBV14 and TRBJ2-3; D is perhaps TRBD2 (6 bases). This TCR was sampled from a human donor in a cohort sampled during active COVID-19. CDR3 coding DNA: TGTGCCAGCAGCCAAAGCTTGCAGGGAGGCGCAGATACGCAGTATTTT. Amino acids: CASSQSLQGGADTQYF.